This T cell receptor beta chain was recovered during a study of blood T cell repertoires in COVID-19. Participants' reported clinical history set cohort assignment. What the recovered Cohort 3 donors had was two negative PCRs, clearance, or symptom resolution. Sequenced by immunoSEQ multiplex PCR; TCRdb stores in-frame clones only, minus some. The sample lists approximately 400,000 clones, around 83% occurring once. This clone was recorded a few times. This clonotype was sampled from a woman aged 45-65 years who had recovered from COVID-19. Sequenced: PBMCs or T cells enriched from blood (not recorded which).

DNA for the CDR3: TGTGCCAGCAGTGCGGGACTGAACACCGGGGAGCTGTTTTTT. Translation gives CASSAGLNTGELFF. This rearrangement joins TRBV2 to TRBJ2-2; D perhaps matches TRBD2 (6 bases). Germline V gene lookup returns CDR1 SNHLY and CDR2 FYNNEI. This CDR3 spans 14 amino acids. V was clipped by 4 bases and J by 1 base, with 7 bases between them.